The 21 T cell receptor beta chains below come from one sample, sequenced in a study of T cell repertoires in cytomegalovirus infection. No antigen has been assigned to these receptors. TCRdb re-analysed the reads in MiXCR, keeping a single row per CDR3 protein. This sample has under 200,000 distinct CDR3 sequences, with 20% to 25% found just once. The sequencing used CD8+ T cells from cultured PBMCs, collected from culture after CMV antigen stimulation. These TCRs come from a human donor in good health (CMV status not recorded). Some clones in this sample may be carry-over from other donors' samples.

This chain links TRBV12-3 or TRBV12-4 with TRBJ2-2; D not certain. V was pared by 3 bases and J by 7 bases, with 18 bases between. CDR3 size: 16 residues. Here the CDR3 reads CASSFNGGLGFGELFF. CDR3 nucleotides: TGTGCCAGCAGTTTTAATGGCGGTCTGGGATTCGGGGAGCTGTTTTTT.

This chain connects TRBV11-2 to TRBJ1-6; D uncertain. The CDR3 sequence is 17 residues long. CDR1 is SGHAT and CDR2 is FQNNGV in the germline V gene. The V end was cut by 4 bases, the J end by 0 bases, with 13 bases between. DNA of the CDR3: TGTGCCAGCAGCTGCTGCCGGCCGAGCTCCTATAATTCACCCCTCCACTTT. Protein: CASSCCRPSSYNSPLHF. Combining the CDR3 with reference TRBV11-2 and TRBJ1-6 gives the whole variable domain EAGVAQSPRYKIIEKRQSVAFWCNPISGHATLYWYQQILGQGPKLLIQFQNNGVVDDSQLPKDRFSAERLKGVDSTLKIQPAKLEDSAVYLCASSCCRPSSYNSPLHFGNGTRLTVT.

This clonotype was seen only a few times. V usage is TRBV12-3 or TRBV12-4 and J usage is TRBJ2-2, with D tentatively TRBD2 (7 bases). Trimming stripped 7 bases from V and 9 bases from J, with 21 bases between. This CDR3 is built from 15 residues. The CDR3 coding sequence is TGTGCCAGCACCTCCGGAGGGGGGGCCAGCAGGGAGCTGTTTTTT. It specifies CASTSGGGASRELFF.

CDR3 sequence: CASSFHPQNQPQHF. Here the CDR3 DNA reads TGTGCCAGCAGTTTCCACCCACAGAATCAGCCCCAGCATTTT. The genes are TRBV27 and TRBJ1-5; D gene unclear. V shed 3 bases and J shed 4 bases, with 10 bases lying between them. The germline V gene encodes CDR1 MNHEY and CDR2 SMNVEV (reference sequence). This CDR3 comprises 14 residues.

This clonotype was seen only once. The chain recombines TRBV7-9 with TRBJ1-1, with D maybe TRBD1 (6 bases). CDR3 size: 15 residues. The V and J ends lost 5 bases and 0 bases respectively, with 13 bases between them. The germline V gene has CDR1 SEHNR and CDR2 FQNEAQ (reference sequence). Here the CDR3 reads CASSVTGSMNTEAFF. CDR3 DNA sequence: TGTGCCAGCAGCGTTACAGGGAGTATGAACACTGAAGCTTTCTTT.

This clonotype was observed a few times. This rearrangement joins TRBV4-1 to TRBJ2-7, with 11 nucleotides matching TRBD1. CDR3 length: 15 residues. From germline, CDR1 is MGHRA and CDR2 YSYEKL. J lost 6 bases, V lost 4 bases, and 8 bases had no gene match. CDR3 bases: TGCGCCAGCAGCCGAATCATCGGGACAGGGGGCGAGCAGTACTTC. Translation: CASSRIIGTGGEQYF.

This clonotype counts as medium-sized. The chain combines TRBV10-1 with TRBJ2-5, with 8 nucleotides matching TRBD2. The CDR3 totals 17 residues. Germline loops: CDR1 WNHNN, CDR2 SYGVQD (reference sequence). The junction had 16 bases not matched to a gene; V was cut back by 8 bases and J by 2 bases. CDR3 sequence: CASSRGGAGGPQETQYF. The CDR3 coding sequence is TGCGCCAGCTCAAGAGGAGGCGCGGGGGGACCTCAAGAGACCCAGTACTTC.

The chain recombines TRBV7-2 with TRBJ1-6, with TRBD1 matching over 9 bases. CDR3 length: 17 amino acids. Germline V CDR1 and CDR2: SGHTA, FQGNSA. V lost 5 bases, J lost 4 bases, and 9 bases stayed unmatched. CDR3 sequence: CASSPDRGGYYNSPLHF. CDR3 in DNA: TGTGCCAGCAGCCCGGACAGGGGAGGTTATTATAATTCACCCCTCCACTTT.

This clonotype was counted at least ten times. The rearrangement joins TRBV7-8 to TRBJ2-7; D ambiguous. Between the trimmed V and J ends, which lost 1 base and 2 bases, there was a span of 12 bases. The CDR3 covers 15 residues. From germline, CDR1 is SGHVS and CDR2 FQNEAQ. CDR3 bases: TGTGCCAGCAGCTTAGGATCAGGTTCCACCTACGAGCAGTACTTC. It specifies CASSLGSGSTYEQYF.

At least ten counts were recorded for this clonotype. The rearrangement joins TRBV12-3 or TRBV12-4 to TRBJ2-1, with D possibly being TRBD2 (6 bases). The CDR3 spans 12 residues. V lost 3 bases and J lost 10, with 10 bases in between. CDR3 sequence (DNA): TGTGCCAGCAGTTTCGGACGGGGGGAGCAGTTCTTC. Translating it yields CASSFGRGEQFF.

This clonotype showed up just a few times. The chain is built from TRBV4-1 and TRBJ1-5; D remains ambiguous. This CDR3 comprises 17 residues. The germline V and J ends were trimmed by 0 bases and 1 base, with 13 bases remaining between them. Germline CDR1 reads MGHRA; CDR2 reads YSYEKL. For the CDR3, the DNA is TGCGCCAGCAGCCAAGATCTATGGGAGAGGAGCAATCAGCCCCAGCATTTT. Translating it yields CASSQDLWERSNQPQHF.

This clonotype was seen more than once but under ten times. The rearrangement uses TRBV6-6 and TRBJ1-3; TRBD1 is a possible D gene (6 bases). CDR1 and CDR2 (germline): MNHNY, SVGAGI (reference sequence). The CDR3 has 15 residues. Trimming stripped 2 bases from V and 0 bases from J, with 8 bases between. CDR3 amino acids: CASSYRTDSGNTIYF. CDR3 DNA: TGTGCCAGCAGTTACCGGACAGACTCTGGAAACACCATATATTTT.

The chain employs TRBV4-1 and TRBJ1-5, with D possibly TRBD1 on 5 matching bases. In germline, CDR1 is MGHRA, CDR2 YSYEKL. This CDR3 has 16 residues. V was cut by 1 base and J by 3 bases, with 13 bases left in between. The CDR3 sequence is CASSQGEAGNNQPQHF. As DNA, the CDR3 is TGCGCCAGCAGCCAAGGGGAGGCAGGGAACAATCAGCCCCAGCATTTT.

The chain employs TRBV6-6 and TRBJ1-2; D is ambiguous. CDR3 length: 12 amino acids. Germline loops: CDR1 MNHNY, CDR2 SVGAGI (reference sequence). V lost 3 bases to trimming and J lost 7 bases, with 9 bases between them. CDR3 in DNA: TGTGCCAGCAGTTATCCGGGCCCTGGCTACACCTTC. Amino acid sequence: CASSYPGPGYTF.

This clonotype showed up just once. This chain uses TRBV9 with TRBJ2-7; D tentatively fits TRBD1 or TRBD2 (5 bases each). CDR1 is SGDLS and CDR2 is YYNGEE in the germline V gene. CDR3 length: 14 amino acids. The germline V and J ends were trimmed by 3 bases and 2 bases, with 12 bases remaining between them. The chain's CDR3 is CASSAPGRTYEQYF. The CDR3 DNA follows: TGTGCCAGCAGCGCTCCGGGACGGACCTACGAGCAGTACTTC.

The rearrangement links TRBV20-1 to TRBJ2-1; 7 bases fit TRBD2. The germline V gene encodes CDR1 DFQATT and CDR2 SNEGSKA (reference sequence). The CDR3 is made up of 15 amino acids. V gave up 3 bases and J gave up 0 bases; unmatched junction bases: 5. CDR3 nucleotide sequence: TGCAGTGCTAGGGACGGGGAGGGCTCCTACAATGAGCAGTTCTTC. Its translation is CSARDGEGSYNEQFF.

This clonotype was seen repeatedly, ten times or more. The chain joins TRBV6-5 to TRBJ2-2; 7 bases match TRBD1. The CDR3 consists of 17 residues. Germline assignment: CDR1 MNHEY and CDR2 SVGAGI. V lost 6 bases, J lost 5 bases, and 15 bases stayed unmatched. The CDR3 DNA is TGTGCCAGCAGCCTACGCCTAAACACAGGGGTAACCGGGGAGCTGTTTTTT. This encodes CASSLRLNTGVTGELFF.

The table lists this clonotype with a few counts. V is TRBV6-1 and J is TRBJ1-1; D ambiguous. The CDR3 extends over 14 amino acids. Germline CDR1 MNHNS, CDR2 SASEGT. V was pared by 3 bases and J by 9 bases, with 17 bases between. DNA for the CDR3: TGTGCCAGCAGTGACACCCCAGAGGCAGCTCAAGCTTTCTTT. Translated, it gives CASSDTPEAAQAFF.

This clonotype was seen a handful of times. This chain uses TRBV7-8 with TRBJ2-1; D unclear. Germline values: CDR1 SGHVS, CDR2 FQNEAQ. This CDR3 region has 15 residues. The ends were cut back, 4 bases at V and 3 bases at J, with 13 bases in the middle. The DNA of the CDR3 is TGTGCCAGCAGCTCGTATGGGGTCAGCTACAATGAGCAGTTCTTC. Translated, it gives CASSSYGVSYNEQFF.

The rearrangement links TRBV4-1 to TRBJ1-5; a possible D gene is TRBD1 (5 bases). Germline-derived CDR1 and CDR2 are MGHRA and YSYEKL. V was cut by 4 bases and J by 4 bases, with 14 bases left in between. The CDR3 contains 15 residues. The CDR3 coding sequence is TGCGCCAGCAGCCCCGGGGGTTCAGGGAATCAGCCCCAGCATTTT. Translation: CASSPGGSGNQPQHF.

This clonotype has just a few counts. The chain recombines TRBV12-3 or TRBV12-4 with TRBJ1-5; 9 nucleotides align to TRBD1. Trimming took 7 bases from V and 4 from J; bases not matched to a gene: 8. The CDR3 spans 15 residues. CDR3 in amino acids: CASNPGQGRNQPQHF. For the CDR3, the DNA is TGTGCCAGCAACCCGGGACAGGGAAGGAATCAGCCCCAGCATTTT.